This TCR beta chain was captured by sequencing in a study of a mutant IDH1 vaccine in newly diagnosed glioma. Sequenced by immunoSEQ multiplex PCR; TCRdb stores in-frame clones only, minus some. The sample yields some 66,000 clones, about 85% seen once. The CDR3 has 16 amino acids. The junction had 15 bases not matched to a gene; V was cut back by 8 bases and J by 3 bases. The germline gives CDR1 SNHLY, CDR2 FYNNEI. Stated time point: week 35, safety follow-up. The content of each vaccine dose was 300 ug of mutant IDH1 20-mer peptide, and topical imiquimod accompanied it. A remark on this clone: Its antigen is undetermined.

This clonotype was sampled from a man aged 25 to 45 with glioma. The chain is built from TRBV2 and TRBJ2-7; TRBD1 agrees at 8 bases. The starting material was PBMCs, obtained from a glioma patient whose treatment included an IDH1 peptide vaccine. In DNA form, the CDR3 reads TGTGCCAGCGAGTACCTCCGGACAGGGAGAAGCTACGAGCAGTACTTC. It specifies CASEYLRTGRSYEQYF.